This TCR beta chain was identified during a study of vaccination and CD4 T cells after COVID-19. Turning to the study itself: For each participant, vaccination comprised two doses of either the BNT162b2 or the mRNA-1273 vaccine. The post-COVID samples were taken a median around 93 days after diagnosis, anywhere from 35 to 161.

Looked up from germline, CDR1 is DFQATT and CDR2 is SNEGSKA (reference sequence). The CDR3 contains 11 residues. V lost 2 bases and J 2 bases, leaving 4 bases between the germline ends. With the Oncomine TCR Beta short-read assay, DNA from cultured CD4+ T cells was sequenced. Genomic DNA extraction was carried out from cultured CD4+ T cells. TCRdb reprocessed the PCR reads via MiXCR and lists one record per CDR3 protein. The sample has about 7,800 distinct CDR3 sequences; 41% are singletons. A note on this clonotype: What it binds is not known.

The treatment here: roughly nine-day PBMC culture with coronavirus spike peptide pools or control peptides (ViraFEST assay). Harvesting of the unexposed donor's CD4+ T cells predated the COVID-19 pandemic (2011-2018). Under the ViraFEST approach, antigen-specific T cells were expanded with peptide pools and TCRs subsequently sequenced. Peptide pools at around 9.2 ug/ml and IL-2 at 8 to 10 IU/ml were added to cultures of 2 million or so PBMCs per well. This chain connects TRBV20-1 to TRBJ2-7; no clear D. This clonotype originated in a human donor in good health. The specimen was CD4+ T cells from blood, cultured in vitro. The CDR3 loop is CSARLTYEQYF. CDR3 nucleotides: TGCAGTGCTAGATTGACCTACGAGCAGTACTTC.